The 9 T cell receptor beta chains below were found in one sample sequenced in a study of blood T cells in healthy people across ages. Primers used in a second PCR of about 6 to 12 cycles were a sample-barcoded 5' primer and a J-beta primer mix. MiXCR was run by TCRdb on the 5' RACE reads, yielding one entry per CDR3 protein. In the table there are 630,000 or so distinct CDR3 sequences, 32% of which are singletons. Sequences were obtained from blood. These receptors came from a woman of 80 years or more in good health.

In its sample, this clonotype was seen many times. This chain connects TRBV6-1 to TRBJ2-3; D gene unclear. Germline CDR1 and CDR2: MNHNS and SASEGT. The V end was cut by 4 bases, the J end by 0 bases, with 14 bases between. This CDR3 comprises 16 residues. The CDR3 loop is CASSVWWGNSTDTQYF. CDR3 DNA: TGTGCCAGCAGTGTCTGGTGGGGTAACAGCACAGATACGCAGTATTTT.

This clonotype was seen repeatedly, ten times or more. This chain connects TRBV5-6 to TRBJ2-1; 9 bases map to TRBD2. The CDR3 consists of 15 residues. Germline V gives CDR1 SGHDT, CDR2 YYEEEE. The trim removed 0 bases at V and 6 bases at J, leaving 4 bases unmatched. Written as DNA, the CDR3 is TGTGCCAGCAGCTTGGGTAGCGGGGGATTCAATGAGCAGTTCTTC. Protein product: CASSLGSGGFNEQFF.

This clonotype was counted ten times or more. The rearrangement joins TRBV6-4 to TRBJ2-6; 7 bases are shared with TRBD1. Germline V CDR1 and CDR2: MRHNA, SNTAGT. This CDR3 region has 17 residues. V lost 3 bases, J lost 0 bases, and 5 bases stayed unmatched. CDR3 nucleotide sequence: TGTGCCAGCAGTGAGCAGGGGGTCGGCTCTGGGGCCAACGTCCTGACTTTC. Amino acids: CASSEQGVGSGANVLTF.

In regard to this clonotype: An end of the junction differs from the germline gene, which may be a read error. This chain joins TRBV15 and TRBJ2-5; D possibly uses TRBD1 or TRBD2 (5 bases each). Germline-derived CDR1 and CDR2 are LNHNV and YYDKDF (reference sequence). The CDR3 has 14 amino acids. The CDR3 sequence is CATSRGTPQETQYF. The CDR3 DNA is TGCGCCACCAGCAGAGGGACCCCTCAAGAGACCCAGTACTTC.

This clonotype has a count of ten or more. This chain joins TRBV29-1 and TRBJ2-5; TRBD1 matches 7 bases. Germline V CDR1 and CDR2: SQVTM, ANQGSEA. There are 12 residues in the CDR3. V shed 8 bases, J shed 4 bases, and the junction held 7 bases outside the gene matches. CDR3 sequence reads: CSTRTGRETQYF. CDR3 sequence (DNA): TGCAGCACAAGGACAGGCAGAGAGACCCAGTACTTC.

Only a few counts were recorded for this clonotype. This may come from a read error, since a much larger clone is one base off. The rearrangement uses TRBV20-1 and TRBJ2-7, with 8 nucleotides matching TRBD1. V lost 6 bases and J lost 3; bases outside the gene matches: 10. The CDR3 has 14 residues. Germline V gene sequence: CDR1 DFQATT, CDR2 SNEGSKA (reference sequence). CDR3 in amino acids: CSAGQGDLLYEQYF. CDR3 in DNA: TGCAGTGCCGGACAGGGCGATTTGCTCTACGAGCAGTACTTC.

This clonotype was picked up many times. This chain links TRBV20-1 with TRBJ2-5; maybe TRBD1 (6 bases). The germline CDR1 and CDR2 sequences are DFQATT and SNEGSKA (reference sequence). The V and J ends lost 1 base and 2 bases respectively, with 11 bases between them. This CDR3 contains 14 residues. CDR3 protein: CSARANGQQETQYF. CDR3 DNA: TGCAGTGCTAGAGCAAACGGACAGCAAGAGACCCAGTACTTC.

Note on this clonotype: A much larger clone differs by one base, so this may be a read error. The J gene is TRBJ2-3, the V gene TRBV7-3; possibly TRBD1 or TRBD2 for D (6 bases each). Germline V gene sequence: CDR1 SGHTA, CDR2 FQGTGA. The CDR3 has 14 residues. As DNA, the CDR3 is TGTGCCTGCAGCCCAACGGGGGCCACAGATACGCAGTATTTT. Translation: CACSPTGATDTQYF.

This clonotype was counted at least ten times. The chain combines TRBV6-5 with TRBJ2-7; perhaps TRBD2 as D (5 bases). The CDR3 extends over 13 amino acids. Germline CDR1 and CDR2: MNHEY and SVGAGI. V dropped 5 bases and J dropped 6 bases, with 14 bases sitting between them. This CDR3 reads CASSTAMGVEQYF. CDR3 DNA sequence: TGTGCCAGCAGTACTGCGATGGGAGTCGAGCAGTACTTC.